A single T cell receptor (beta chain) is shown here with its context. The data were obtained in a study of blood T cell repertoires in COVID-19. Germline V gene lookup returns CDR1 MNHEY and CDR2 SMNVEV (reference sequence). Between the trimmed V and J ends, which lost 3 bases and 3 bases, there was a span of 11 bases. The CDR3 covers 14 residues. Sequencing was performed with immunoSEQ multiplex PCR; in TCRdb, only in-frame clones are kept and a portion is missing. The sample contains approximately 490,000 clones, roughly 90% of which appear only once. The TCR comes from a woman under 30 who had recovered from COVID-19. The sequencing sample was made of PBMCs or T cells enriched from blood (not recorded which). The chain couples TRBV27 to TRBJ1-1, with D possibly being TRBD1 (6 bases). As DNA, the CDR3 is TGTGCCAGCAGTTTCAGGGGAACTGACACTGAAGCTTTCTTT. It specifies CASSFRGTDTEAFF.